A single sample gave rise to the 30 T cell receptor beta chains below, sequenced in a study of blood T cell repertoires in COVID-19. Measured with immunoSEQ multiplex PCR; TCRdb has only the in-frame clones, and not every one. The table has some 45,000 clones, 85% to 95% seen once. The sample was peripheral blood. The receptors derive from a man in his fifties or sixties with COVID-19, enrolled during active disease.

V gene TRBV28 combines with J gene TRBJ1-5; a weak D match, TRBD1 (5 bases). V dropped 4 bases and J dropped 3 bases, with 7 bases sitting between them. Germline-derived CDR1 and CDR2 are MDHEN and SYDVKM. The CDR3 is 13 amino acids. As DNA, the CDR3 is TGTGCCAGCAGTTACAGGAACAATCAGCCCCAGCATTTT. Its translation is CASSYRNNQPQHF.

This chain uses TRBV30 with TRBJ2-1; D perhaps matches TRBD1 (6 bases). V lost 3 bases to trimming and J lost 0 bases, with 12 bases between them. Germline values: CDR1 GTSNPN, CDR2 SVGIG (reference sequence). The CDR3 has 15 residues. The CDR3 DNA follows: TGTGCCTGGAGCATGGACAGTAGCTCCTACAATGAGCAGTTCTTC. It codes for CAWSMDSSSYNEQFF. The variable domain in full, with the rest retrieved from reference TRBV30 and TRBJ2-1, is SQTIHQWPATLVQPVGSPLSLECTVEGTSNPNLYWYRQAAGRGLQLLFYSVGIGQISSEVPQNLSASRPQDRQFILSSKKLLLSDSGFYLCAWSMDSSSYNEQFFGPGTRLTVL.

CDR3 region: CASSRTSGGAPGEQYF. The CDR3 DNA reads TGTGCCAGCAGCCGGACTAGCGGGGGGGCCCCAGGCGAGCAGTACTTC. This chain links TRBV7-9 with TRBJ2-7; TRBD2 matches 15 bases. The V gene's germline CDR1 is SEHNR and CDR2 FQNEAQ (reference sequence). V lost 5 bases and J lost 6; bases outside the gene matches: 8. This CDR3 has 16 amino acids.

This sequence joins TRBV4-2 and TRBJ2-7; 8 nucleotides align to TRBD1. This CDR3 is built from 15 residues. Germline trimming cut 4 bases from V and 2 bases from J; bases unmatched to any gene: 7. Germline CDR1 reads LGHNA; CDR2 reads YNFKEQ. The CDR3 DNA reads TGTGCCAGCAGCCGGACGACAGGGGTTGCCTACGAGCAGTACTTC. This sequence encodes CASSRTTGVAYEQYF.

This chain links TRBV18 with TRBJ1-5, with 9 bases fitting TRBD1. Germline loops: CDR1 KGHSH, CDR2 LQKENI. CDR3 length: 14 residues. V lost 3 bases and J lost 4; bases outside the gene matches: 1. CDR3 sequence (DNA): TGTGCCAGCTCACCGGGGACAGGGAATCAGCCCCAGCATTTT. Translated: CASSPGTGNQPQHF.

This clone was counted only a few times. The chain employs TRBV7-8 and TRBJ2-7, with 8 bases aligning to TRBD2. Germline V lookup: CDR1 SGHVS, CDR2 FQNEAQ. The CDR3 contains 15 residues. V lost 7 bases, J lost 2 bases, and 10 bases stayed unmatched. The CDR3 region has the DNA TGTGCCAGCACCCTAGTCGGGAGGGAAACCTACGAGCAGTACTTC. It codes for CASTLVGRETYEQYF.

As DNA, the CDR3 is TGCAGCGTTGAAAGGAGCGGGGGGGCAGATACGCAGTATTTT. Encoded protein: CSVERSGGADTQYF. This chain links TRBV29-1 with TRBJ2-3; 10 bases agree with TRBD2. The germline gives CDR1 SQVTM, CDR2 ANQGSEA. The CDR3 runs to 14 residues. J lost 4 bases, V lost 2 bases, and 3 bases had no gene match.

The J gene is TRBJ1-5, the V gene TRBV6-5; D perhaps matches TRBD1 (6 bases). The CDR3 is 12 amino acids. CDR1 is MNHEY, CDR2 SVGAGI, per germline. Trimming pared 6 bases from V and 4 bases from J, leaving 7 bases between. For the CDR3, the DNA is TGTGCCAGCAGGACAGGAAATCAGCCCCAGCATTTT. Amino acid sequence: CASRTGNQPQHF.

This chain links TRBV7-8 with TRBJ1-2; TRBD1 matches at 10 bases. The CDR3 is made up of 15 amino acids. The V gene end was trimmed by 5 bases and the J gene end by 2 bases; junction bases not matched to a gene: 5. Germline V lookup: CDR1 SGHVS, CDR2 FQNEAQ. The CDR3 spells CASSQPTGGNYGYTF. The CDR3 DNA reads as TGTGCCAGCAGCCAGCCGACAGGGGGCAACTATGGCTACACCTTC.

The CDR3 protein is CASSVAPMTVANTEAFF. CDR3 in DNA: TGTGCCAGCAGCGTAGCGCCGATGACAGTGGCGAACACTGAAGCTTTCTTT. This chain uses TRBV9 with TRBJ1-1; D might be TRBD1 (5 bases). CDR1 is SGDLS and CDR2 is YYNGEE in the germline V gene. This CDR3 has 17 residues. V lost 0 bases and J 1 base, leaving 16 bases between the germline ends.

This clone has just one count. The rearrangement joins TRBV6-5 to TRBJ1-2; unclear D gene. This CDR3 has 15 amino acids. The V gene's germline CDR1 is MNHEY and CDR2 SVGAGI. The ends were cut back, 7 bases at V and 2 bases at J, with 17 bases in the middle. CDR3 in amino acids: CASIEPGRGNYGYTF. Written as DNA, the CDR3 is TGTGCCAGCATCGAACCGGGCCGGGGAAACTATGGCTACACCTTC.

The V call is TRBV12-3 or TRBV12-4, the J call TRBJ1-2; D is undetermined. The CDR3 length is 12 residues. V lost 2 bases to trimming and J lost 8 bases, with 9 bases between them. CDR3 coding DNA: TGTGCCAGCAGTTTAATTGGGAGAGGCTACACCTTC. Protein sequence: CASSLIGRGYTF.

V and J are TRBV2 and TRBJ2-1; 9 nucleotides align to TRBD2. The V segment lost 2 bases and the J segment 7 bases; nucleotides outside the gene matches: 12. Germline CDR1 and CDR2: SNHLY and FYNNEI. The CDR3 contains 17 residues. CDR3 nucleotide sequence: TGTGCCAGCAGTGAAACGGGACCGGGACTAGCCGGGAATGAGCAGTTCTTC. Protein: CASSETGPGLAGNEQFF.

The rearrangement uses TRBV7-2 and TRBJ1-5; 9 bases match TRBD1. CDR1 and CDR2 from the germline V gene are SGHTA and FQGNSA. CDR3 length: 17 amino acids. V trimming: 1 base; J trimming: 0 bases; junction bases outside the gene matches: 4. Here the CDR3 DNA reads TGTGCCAGCAGCTTAGGGACAGGGGCAGGTAGCAATCAGCCCCAGCATTTT. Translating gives CASSLGTGAGSNQPQHF.

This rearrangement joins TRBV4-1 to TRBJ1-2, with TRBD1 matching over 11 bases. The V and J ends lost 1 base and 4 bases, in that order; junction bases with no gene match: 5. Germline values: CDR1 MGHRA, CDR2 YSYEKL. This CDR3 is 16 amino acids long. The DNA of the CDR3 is TGCGCCAGCAGCCAAGGCGGACAGGGGGCAATCTATGGCTACACCTTC. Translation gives CASSQGGQGAIYGYTF.

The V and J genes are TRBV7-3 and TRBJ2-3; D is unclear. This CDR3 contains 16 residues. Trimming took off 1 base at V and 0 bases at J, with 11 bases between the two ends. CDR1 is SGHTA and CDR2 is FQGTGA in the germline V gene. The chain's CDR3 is CASSLIRHDSTDTQYF. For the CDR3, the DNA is TGTGCCAGCAGCTTAATCAGACACGATAGCACAGATACGCAGTATTTT. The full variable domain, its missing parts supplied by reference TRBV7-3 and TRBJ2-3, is GAGVSQTPSNKVTEKGKYVELRCDPISGHTALYWYRQSLGQGPEFLIYFQGTGAADDSGLPNDRFFAVRPEGSVSTLKIQRTERGDSAVYLCASSLIRHDSTDTQYFGPGTRLTVL.

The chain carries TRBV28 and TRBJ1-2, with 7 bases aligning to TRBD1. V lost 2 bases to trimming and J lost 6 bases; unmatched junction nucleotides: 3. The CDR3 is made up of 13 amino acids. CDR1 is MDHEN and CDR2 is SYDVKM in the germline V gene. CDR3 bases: TGTGCCAGCAGTTTAAGACAGGGACATGGCTACACCTTC. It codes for CASSLRQGHGYTF.

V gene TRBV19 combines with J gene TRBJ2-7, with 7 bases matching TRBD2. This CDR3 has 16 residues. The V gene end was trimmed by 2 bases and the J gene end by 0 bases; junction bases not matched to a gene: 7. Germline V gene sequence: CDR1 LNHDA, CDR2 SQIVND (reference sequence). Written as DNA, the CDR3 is TGTGCCAGTAGTATAAGCGGGATCGGTAGCTCCTACGAGCAGTACTTC. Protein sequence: CASSISGIGSSYEQYF.

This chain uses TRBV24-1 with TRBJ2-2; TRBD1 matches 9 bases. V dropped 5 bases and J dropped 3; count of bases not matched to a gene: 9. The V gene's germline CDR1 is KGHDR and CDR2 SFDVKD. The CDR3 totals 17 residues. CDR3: CATSAPAGQGYTGELFF. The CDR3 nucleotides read TGTGCCACCAGTGCCCCCGCGGGACAGGGTTACACCGGGGAGCTGTTTTTT.

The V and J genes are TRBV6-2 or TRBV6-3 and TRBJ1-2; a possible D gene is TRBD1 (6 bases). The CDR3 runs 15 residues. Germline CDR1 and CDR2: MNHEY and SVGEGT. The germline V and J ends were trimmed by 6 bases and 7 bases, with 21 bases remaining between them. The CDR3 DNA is TGTGCCAGCAGCCAAACAGGGTTGACTCAAGGTGGCTACACCTTC. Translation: CASSQTGLTQGGYTF.

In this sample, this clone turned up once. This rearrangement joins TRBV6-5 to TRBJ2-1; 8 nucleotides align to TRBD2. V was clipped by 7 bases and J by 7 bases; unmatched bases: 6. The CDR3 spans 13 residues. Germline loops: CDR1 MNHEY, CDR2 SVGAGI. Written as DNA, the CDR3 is TGTGCCAGCACGACTAGCGTAGGGAATGAGCAGTTCTTC. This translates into CASTTSVGNEQFF.

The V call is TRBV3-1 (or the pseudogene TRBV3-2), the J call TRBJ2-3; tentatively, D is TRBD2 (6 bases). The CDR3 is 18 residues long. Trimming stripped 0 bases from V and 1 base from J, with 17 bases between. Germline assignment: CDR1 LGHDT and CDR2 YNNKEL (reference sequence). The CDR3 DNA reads TGTGCCAGCAGCCAAGACCCCCTAGACGGGGAGGGCACAGATACGCAGTATTTT. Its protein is CASSQDPLDGEGTDTQYF.

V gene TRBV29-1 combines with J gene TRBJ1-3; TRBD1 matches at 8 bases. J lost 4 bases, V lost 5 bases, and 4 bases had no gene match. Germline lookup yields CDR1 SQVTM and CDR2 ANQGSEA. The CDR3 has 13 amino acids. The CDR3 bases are TGCAGCGTTATGACAGGGGCAGGAAACACCATATATTTT. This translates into CSVMTGAGNTIYF.

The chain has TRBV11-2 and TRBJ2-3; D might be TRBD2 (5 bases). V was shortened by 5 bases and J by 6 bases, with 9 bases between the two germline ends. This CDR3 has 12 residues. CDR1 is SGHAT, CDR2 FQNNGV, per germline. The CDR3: CASSISGDTQYF. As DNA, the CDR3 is TGTGCCAGCAGCATCTCGGGGGATACGCAGTATTTT.

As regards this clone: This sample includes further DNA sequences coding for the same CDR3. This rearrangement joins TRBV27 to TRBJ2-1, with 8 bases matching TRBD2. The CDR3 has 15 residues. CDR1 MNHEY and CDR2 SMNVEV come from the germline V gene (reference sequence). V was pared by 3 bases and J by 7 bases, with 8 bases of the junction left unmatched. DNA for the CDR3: TGTGCCAGCAGTTTGGTGGCGGGGGGTGGGAATGAGCAGTTCTTC. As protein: CASSLVAGGGNEQFF.

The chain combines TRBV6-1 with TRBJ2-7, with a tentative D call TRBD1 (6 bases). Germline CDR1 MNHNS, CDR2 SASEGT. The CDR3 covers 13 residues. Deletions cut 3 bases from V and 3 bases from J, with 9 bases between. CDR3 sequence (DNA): TGTGCCAGCAGTGATACAGGGAGCTACGAGCAGTACTTC. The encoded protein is CASSDTGSYEQYF.

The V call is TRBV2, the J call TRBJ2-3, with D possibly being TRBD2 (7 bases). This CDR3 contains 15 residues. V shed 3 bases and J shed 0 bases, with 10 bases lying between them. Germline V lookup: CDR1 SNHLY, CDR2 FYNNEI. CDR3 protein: CASSDRGGSTDTQYF. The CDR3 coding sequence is TGTGCCAGCAGTGACAGGGGAGGGAGCACAGATACGCAGTATTTT.

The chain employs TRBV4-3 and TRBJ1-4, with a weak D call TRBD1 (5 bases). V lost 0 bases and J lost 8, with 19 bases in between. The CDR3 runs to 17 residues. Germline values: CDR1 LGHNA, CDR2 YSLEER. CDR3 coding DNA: TGCGCCAGCAGCCAAGATCCTTGGGGGGGAGAAAAAGAAAAACTGTTTTTT. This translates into CASSQDPWGGEKEKLFF.

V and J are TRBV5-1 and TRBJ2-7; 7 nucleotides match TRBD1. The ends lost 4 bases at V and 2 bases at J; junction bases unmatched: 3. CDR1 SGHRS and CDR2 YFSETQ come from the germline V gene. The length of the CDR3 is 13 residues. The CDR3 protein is CASSGTVAYEQYF. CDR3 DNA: TGCGCCAGCAGCGGGACAGTTGCCTACGAGCAGTACTTC.

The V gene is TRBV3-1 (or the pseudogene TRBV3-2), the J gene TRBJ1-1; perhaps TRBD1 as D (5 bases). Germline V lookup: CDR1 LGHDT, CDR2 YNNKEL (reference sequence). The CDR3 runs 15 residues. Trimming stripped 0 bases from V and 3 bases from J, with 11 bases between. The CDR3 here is CASSQDPTAYTEAFF. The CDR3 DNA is TGTGCCAGCAGCCAAGATCCGACAGCTTACACTGAAGCTTTCTTT.